These T cell receptor beta chains were read from a single sample in a study of blood T cell repertoires in COVID-19. Sequencing was performed with immunoSEQ multiplex PCR; in TCRdb, only in-frame clones are kept and a portion is missing. This table holds 150,000 or so clones, about 90% found once. Sequenced sample: PBMCs or T cells enriched from blood (not recorded which). These receptor sequences come from a human donor with acute COVID-19. The donor label of this sample is uncertain. Both conserved end residues are part of each CDR3. Each record gives: D gene, clone size, J gene, V gene, CDR3 DNA, CDR3 protein. D genes are given only for firm matches. The listing skips clone size in some rows; elsewhere it reads once, few, many or a size class.

D gene: TRBD2; clone size: NA; J gene: TRBJ2-1; V gene: TRBV4-3; CDR3 DNA: TGCGCCAGCAGCCAAGTACTAGCGGGGAACAATGAGCAGTTCTTC; CDR3 protein: CASSQVLAGNNEQFF
D gene: NA; clone size: NA; J gene: TRBJ2-5; V gene: TRBV7-2; CDR3 DNA: TGTGCCAGCAGCTTAGGGGCCGGCGAGACCCAGTACTTC; CDR3 protein: CASSLGAGETQYF
D gene: TRBD2; clone size: NA; J gene: TRBJ2-7; V gene: TRBV4-1; CDR3 DNA: TGCGCCAGCAGCCAAATAGGACTAGCGGGGCACGAGCAGTACTTC; CDR3 protein: CASSQIGLAGHEQYF
D gene: TRBD1; clone size: few; J gene: TRBJ1-1; V gene: TRBV5-4; CDR3 DNA: TGTGCCAGCAGCTTCCGGACAGGGCTGAACACTGAAGCTTTCTTT; CDR3 protein: CASSFRTGLNTEAFF
D gene: NA; clone size: NA; J gene: TRBJ1-1; V gene: TRBV23-1; CDR3 DNA: TGCGCCAGCAGTCCTCATAATACATTTGGGCAGCCGGGGGGTGACACTGAAGCTTTCTTT; CDR3 protein: CASSPHNTFGQPGGDTEAFF
D gene: NA; clone size: NA; J gene: TRBJ2-3; V gene: TRBV6-5; CDR3 DNA: TGTGCCATCCCCGGCGGGCGTAGCACAGATACGCAGTATTTT; CDR3 protein: CAIPGGRSTDTQYF
D gene: TRBD2; clone size: NA; J gene: TRBJ2-1; V gene: TRBV7-3; CDR3 DNA: TGTGCCAGCAGCTTAGTTAGCGGGGACTACAATGAGCAGTTCTTC; CDR3 protein: CASSLVSGDYNEQFF
D gene: NA; clone size: few; J gene: TRBJ1-2; V gene: TRBV12-3/TRBV12-4; CDR3 DNA: TGTGCCAGCAGGAAGGGAGTGTGGGATGGCTACACCTTC; CDR3 protein: CASRKGVWDGYTF
D gene: TRBD1; clone size: NA; J gene: TRBJ2-7; V gene: TRBV5-5; CDR3 DNA: TGTGCCAGCAGATGGGCCGGGACAGGGTCCTACGAGCAGTACTTC; CDR3 protein: CASRWAGTGSYEQYF
D gene: TRBD2; clone size: many; J gene: TRBJ2-5; V gene: TRBV2; CDR3 DNA: TGTGCCAGCAGTGGAGTACTAGCGGGGAAAGAGACCCAGTACTTC; CDR3 protein: CASSGVLAGKETQYF
D gene: TRBD1; clone size: NA; J gene: TRBJ1-5; V gene: TRBV24-1; CDR3 DNA: TGTGCCACCAGTGCGACAGGGGTTAGCAATCAGCCCCAGCATTTT; CDR3 protein: CATSATGVSNQPQHF
D gene: NA; clone size: NA; J gene: TRBJ2-2; V gene: TRBV4-2; CDR3 DNA: TGTGCCAGCAGCCAATGGTCCTCAGGCGGGCACGGGGAGCTGTTTTTT; CDR3 protein: CASSQWSSGGHGELFF
D gene: TRBD1; clone size: NA; J gene: TRBJ1-5; V gene: TRBV7-2; CDR3 DNA: TGTGCCAGCAGCTCTCAGACAGGGGGCAACCAGCCCCAGCATTTT; CDR3 protein: CASSSQTGGNQPQHF
D gene: NA; clone size: NA; J gene: TRBJ2-3; V gene: TRBV24-1; CDR3 DNA: TGTGCCACCAGTGATTCTTATACGCAGTATTTT; CDR3 protein: CATSDSYTQYF
D gene: NA; clone size: NA; J gene: TRBJ2-1; V gene: TRBV7-2; CDR3 DNA: TGTGCCAGCAGCAAGTCGACTGATTACAATGAGCAGTTCTTC; CDR3 protein: CASSKSTDYNEQFF
D gene: TRBD1; clone size: NA; J gene: TRBJ1-6; V gene: TRBV11-2; CDR3 DNA: TGTGCCAGCAGCTTGATGACAGGGGGATCACCCCTCCACTTT; CDR3 protein: CASSLMTGGSPLHF
D gene: NA; clone size: NA; J gene: TRBJ2-7; V gene: TRBV13; CDR3 DNA: TGTGCCAGCAGCAGCGACTTCTACGAGCAGTACTTC; CDR3 protein: CASSSDFYEQYF
D gene: NA; clone size: NA; J gene: TRBJ1-2; V gene: TRBV18; CDR3 DNA: TGTGCCAGCTCACCGACTCCTGGCGGCTACACCTTC; CDR3 protein: CASSPTPGGYTF
D gene: TRBD1; clone size: once; J gene: TRBJ2-5; V gene: TRBV7-2; CDR3 DNA: TGTGCCAGCAGCCGGGACAGGGGGCGTCAGGAGACCCAGTACTTC; CDR3 protein: CASSRDRGRQETQYF
D gene: NA; clone size: once; J gene: TRBJ1-5; V gene: TRBV7-2; CDR3 DNA: TGTGCCAGCAGCTTAGGTTCCAGGGCGAATCAGCCCCAGCATTTT; CDR3 protein: CASSLGSRANQPQHF
D gene: NA; clone size: NA; J gene: TRBJ1-6; V gene: TRBV28; CDR3 DNA: TGTGCCAGCAAACAGGTGGATTCACCCCTCCACTTT; CDR3 protein: CASKQVDSPLHF
D gene: TRBD1; clone size: NA; J gene: TRBJ2-7; V gene: TRBV6-1; CDR3 DNA: TGTGCCAGCAGTGAGGACAGGAACTCCTACGAGCAGTACTTC; CDR3 protein: CASSEDRNSYEQYF
D gene: NA; clone size: once; J gene: TRBJ1-2; V gene: TRBV4-3; CDR3 DNA: TGCGCCAGCAGCCAAAGCCCTTTCAACTATGGCTACACCTTC; CDR3 protein: CASSQSPFNYGYTF
D gene: TRBD1; clone size: NA; J gene: TRBJ2-3; V gene: TRBV6-4; CDR3 DNA: TGTGCCAGCAGTGTGGGACAGGGAACAGATACGCAGTATTTT; CDR3 protein: CASSVGQGTDTQYF
D gene: TRBD1; clone size: NA; J gene: TRBJ2-7; V gene: TRBV7-6; CDR3 DNA: TGTGCCAGCAGCTTAGGCGCCTCGACGACAGGGAACTCCTACGAGCAGTACTTC; CDR3 protein: CASSLGASTTGNSYEQYF
D gene: NA; clone size: NA; J gene: TRBJ2-7; V gene: TRBV30; CDR3 DNA: TGTGCCTGGAGTGTAGGGGGGGGGCTCGAATACGAGCAGTACTTC; CDR3 protein: CAWSVGGGLEYEQYF
D gene: TRBD1; clone size: NA; J gene: TRBJ1-6; V gene: TRBV12-5; CDR3 DNA: TGTGCTAGTGGTTTGGCCGAAACAGGGGTATCCTATAATTCACCCCTCCACTTT; CDR3 protein: CASGLAETGVSYNSPLHF
D gene: NA; clone size: NA; J gene: TRBJ1-1; V gene: TRBV4-2; CDR3 DNA: TGTGCCAGCAGCCAGGGCATCACTGAAGCTTTCTTT; CDR3 protein: CASSQGITEAFF
D gene: NA; clone size: NA; J gene: TRBJ2-7; V gene: TRBV5-1; CDR3 DNA: TGCGCCAGCAGCTTGCACTTTAACGAGCAGTACTTC; CDR3 protein: CASSLHFNEQYF
D gene: NA; clone size: NA; J gene: TRBJ1-4; V gene: TRBV2; CDR3 DNA: TGTGCCAGCAGGGCGGACAGCCTTAATGAAAAACTGTTTTTT; CDR3 protein: CASRADSLNEKLFF
D gene: TRBD1; clone size: NA; J gene: TRBJ1-2; V gene: TRBV11-2; CDR3 DNA: TGTGCCAGCAGCTCACCCCGACAGGGGCCTCTGAGCTACACCTTC; CDR3 protein: CASSSPRQGPLSYTF
D gene: NA; clone size: few; J gene: TRBJ1-6; V gene: TRBV9; CDR3 DNA: TGTGCCAGCAGCGCCGGAGGTTCGCCCCTCCACTTT; CDR3 protein: CASSAGGSPLHF
D gene: TRBD1; clone size: NA; J gene: TRBJ2-7; V gene: TRBV4-2; CDR3 DNA: TGTGCCAGCAGCCCAACAGGGGACGGGCACTACGAGCAGTACTTC; CDR3 protein: CASSPTGDGHYEQYF
D gene: TRBD1; clone size: once; J gene: TRBJ2-3; V gene: TRBV9; CDR3 DNA: TGTGCCAGCAGCCTTCTCCGGGACAGGGCCCCAGATACGCAGTATTTT; CDR3 protein: CASSLLRDRAPDTQYF
D gene: NA; clone size: NA; J gene: TRBJ1-4; V gene: TRBV9; CDR3 DNA: TGTGCCAGCAGCGCCAAATCGGGTAGGAATGAAAAACTGTTTTTT; CDR3 protein: CASSAKSGRNEKLFF
D gene: NA; clone size: NA; J gene: TRBJ1-1; V gene: TRBV30; CDR3 DNA: TGTGCCTGGAGCCGCCCGGGGTCCCCTGGAGCTTTCTTT; CDR3 protein: CAWSRPGSPGAFF
D gene: TRBD2; clone size: NA; J gene: TRBJ2-7; V gene: TRBV23-1; CDR3 DNA: TGCGCCAGCACCCCGCGGGGGGCGCGGGACGAGCAGTACTTC; CDR3 protein: CASTPRGARDEQYF
D gene: NA; clone size: NA; J gene: TRBJ2-3; V gene: TRBV27; CDR3 DNA: TGTGCCAGCAGTTTATCGTACGGGAAGGGAAGGACAGATACGCAGTATTTT; CDR3 protein: CASSLSYGKGRTDTQYF
D gene: NA; clone size: NA; J gene: TRBJ2-7; V gene: TRBV12-3/TRBV12-4; CDR3 DNA: TGTGCCAGCAGTTGGGCCGGAACCTACGAGCAGTACTTC; CDR3 protein: CASSWAGTYEQYF
D gene: NA; clone size: once; J gene: TRBJ2-1; V gene: TRBV7-3; CDR3 DNA: TGTGCCAGCAGGGAGGTTCACAATGAGCAGTTCTTC; CDR3 protein: CASREVHNEQFF
D gene: TRBD1; clone size: once; J gene: TRBJ1-6; V gene: TRBV7-8; CDR3 DNA: TGTGCCAGCAGCTTAGCCCCGCGACAGGGGTATTCACCCCTCCACTTT; CDR3 protein: CASSLAPRQGYSPLHF
D gene: TRBD1; clone size: NA; J gene: TRBJ1-4; V gene: TRBV30; CDR3 DNA: TGTGCCTGGAACTTGGGACAGGGAGATGAAAAACTGTTTTTT; CDR3 protein: CAWNLGQGDEKLFF
D gene: NA; clone size: NA; J gene: TRBJ1-1; V gene: TRBV4-1; CDR3 DNA: TGCGCCAGCAGCTACGGCGGTGACAGGGAAGCTTTCTTT; CDR3 protein: CASSYGGDREAFF
D gene: TRBD2; clone size: NA; J gene: TRBJ2-3; V gene: TRBV7-9; CDR3 DNA: TGTGCCAGCGTCAACTATCCCGGACTAGCGGGGGGACACACAGATACGCAGTATTTT; CDR3 protein: CASVNYPGLAGGHTDTQYF
D gene: NA; clone size: NA; J gene: TRBJ1-3; V gene: TRBV7-9; CDR3 DNA: TGTGCCAGCAGCTTAGGATTTGGCAGTGCTGGAAACACCATATATTTT; CDR3 protein: CASSLGFGSAGNTIYF
D gene: TRBD2; clone size: NA; J gene: TRBJ2-7; V gene: TRBV2; CDR3 DNA: TGTGCCAGCAGCGGACTAGCGGGTCTTCAGACCTACGAGCAGTACTTC; CDR3 protein: CASSGLAGLQTYEQYF
D gene: TRBD2; clone size: NA; J gene: TRBJ2-2; V gene: TRBV11-2; CDR3 DNA: TGTGCCAGCAGCTCAACCCGGGGGGCCGGGGAGCTGTTTTTT; CDR3 protein: CASSSTRGAGELFF
D gene: NA; clone size: NA; J gene: TRBJ1-1; V gene: TRBV12-5; CDR3 DNA: TGTGCTAGTGGTTTGGGAGAGGACACTGAAGCTTTCTTT; CDR3 protein: CASGLGEDTEAFF